Each of the 24 T cell receptor beta chains below was sequenced from the same sample in a study of regulatory T cells in long-lasting Graves disease. As to time point: newly diagnosed GD, antithyroid drugs for less than 3 months. Scientists built the TCR library using RNA that was extracted from PBMCs. Construction of TCR beta libraries relied on iRepertoire HTBI primers and on Arm-PCR targeting CDR3 regions. TCRdb passed the multiplex PCR reads through MiXCR, listing each CDR3 protein once. The table has around 240,000 distinct CDR3 sequences, about 18% seen once. These data were also filed under a second study, of T cells in Graves' hyperthyroidism and ophthalmopathy.

Sequenced material: peripheral blood mononuclear cells (PBMCs), taken at new diagnosis, from a patient treated with antithyroid drugs. Receptor source: a woman aged 25-40 years with Graves disease.

At least ten counts were recorded for this clonotype. The chain combines TRBV2 with TRBJ2-2, with 14 positions matching TRBD2. The trim removed 6 bases at V and 5 bases at J, leaving 8 bases unmatched. The CDR3 has 17 amino acids. Germline V gene sequence: CDR1 SNHLY, CDR2 FYNNEI. CDR3 in DNA: TGTGCCAGCAGGGGGACTAGCGGGGGAAGGGGAACCGGGGAGCTGTTTTTT. This codes for CASRGTSGGRGTGELFF.

This clonotype was picked up many times. V is TRBV6-1 and J is TRBJ2-7; 12 positions agree with TRBD1. Losses at the gene ends were 5 bases for V and 2 bases for J; bases not matched to a gene: 4. Germline CDR1 and CDR2: MNHNS and SASEGT. The length of the CDR3 is 15 residues. As DNA, the CDR3 is TGTGCCAGCAGTAGACGGGACAGGGGGCCCTACGAGCAGTACTTC. This encodes CASSRRDRGPYEQYF.

Details on this clonotype: Given a far larger clone just one base away, this is likely a sequencing read error. The V call is TRBV12-3 or TRBV12-4, the J call TRBJ1-5; D not resolved. The CDR3 length is 16 residues. CDR3 coding DNA: TGTGCCAGCAGTGATTTCATCAGAGATAGCAGTCAGCCCCAGCATTTT. Translated, it gives CASSDFIRDSSQPQHF.

The chain joins TRBV25-1 to TRBJ2-2; 10 bases line up with TRBD1. CDR3 size: 17 residues. The germline V gene encodes CDR1 MGHDK and CDR2 SYGVNS. With 3 bases clipped from V and 1 base from J, the junction kept 5 bases outside the gene matches. CDR3: CASSDPRDRGNTGELFF. The CDR3 DNA reads TGTGCCAGCAGTGACCCCCGGGACAGGGGGAACACCGGGGAGCTGTTTTTT.

This clonotype was recorded at least ten times. V and J are TRBV2 and TRBJ2-3; tentative D call: TRBD2 (5 bases). The V gene lost 3 bases and the J gene lost 0 bases, with 10 bases spanning the gap. Germline CDR1 reads SNHLY; CDR2 reads FYNNEI. The CDR3 totals 15 residues. The CDR3 DNA reads as TGTGCCAGCAGTGAGGCGGGCGGTAGCACAGATACGCAGTATTTT. Encoded protein: CASSEAGGSTDTQYF.

In this sample, this clonotype turned up many times. The gene calls are TRBV3-1 and TRBJ2-3, with 7 positions matching TRBD1. This CDR3 contains 14 residues. Germline V gene lookup returns CDR1 LGHDT and CDR2 YNNKEL (reference sequence). Trimming at V came to 6 bases and at J to 0 bases, leaving 3 bases not matched to a gene. CDR3 in amino acids: CASSTDRSTDTQYF. The CDR3, as DNA: TGTGCCAGCAGTACGGACAGGAGCACAGATACGCAGTATTTT.

Many counts were recorded for this clonotype. The genes are TRBV27 and TRBJ2-5; D perhaps matches TRBD2 (6 bases). Germline V gives CDR1 MNHEY, CDR2 SMNVEV (reference sequence). V was shortened by 8 bases and J by 3 bases, with 19 bases between the two germline ends. CDR3 size: 15 residues. As DNA, the CDR3 is TGTGCCAGCTGGACCGGGGGAGACGTTGAAGAGACCCAGTACTTC. Residues: CASWTGGDVEETQYF.

This clonotype was counted many times. The chain has TRBV6-1 and TRBJ1-1; D is possibly TRBD1 (5 bases). The CDR3 covers 14 residues. Trimming removed 8 bases from V and 0 bases from J, with 13 bases in between. The V gene's germline CDR1 is MNHNS and CDR2 SASEGT. The CDR3 loop is CASQWRGMNTEAFF. CDR3 nucleotide sequence: TGTGCCAGCCAATGGAGGGGAATGAACACTGAAGCTTTCTTT.

This clonotype has ten or more counts. This chain connects TRBV6-2 or TRBV6-3 to TRBJ2-5; 7 bases line up with TRBD1. Germline lookup yields CDR1 MNHEY and CDR2 SVGEGT. V shed 6 bases and J 5 bases; nucleotides not matched to a gene: 9. This CDR3 region has 14 residues. CDR3 in DNA: TGTGCCAGCAGAACCTTCACAGGGGAGGAGACCCAGTACTTC. Translating it yields CASRTFTGEETQYF.

Worth noting for this clonotype: A read error is likely here: a far larger clone is one base away. This chain uses TRBV11-3 with TRBJ1-1; perhaps TRBD1 as D (6 bases). Trimming stripped 5 bases from V and 5 bases from J, with 18 bases between. This CDR3 has 15 residues. Germline V gene lookup returns CDR1 SGHNT and CDR2 YENEEA. CDR3 DNA sequence: TGTGCCAGCAGCAGTACCGCAGGGGCGGGGACTGAAGCTTTCTTT. It is translated as CASSSTAGAGTEAFF.

This clonotype showed up many times. The chain recombines TRBV27 with TRBJ2-5; 8 bases agree with TRBD2. CDR3 length: 19 residues. Germline values: CDR1 MNHEY, CDR2 SMNVEV (reference sequence). V was clipped by 4 bases and J by 7 bases; unmatched bases: 23. CDR3 sequence reads: CASSSFSARGASDRVTQYF. The CDR3 nucleotides are TGTGCCAGCAGTTCCTTCAGCGCGCGGGGGGCCTCCGATCGCGTGACCCAGTACTTC.

The V call is TRBV12-3 or TRBV12-4, the J call TRBJ2-2; TRBD2 matches at 7 bases. This CDR3 comprises 16 residues. The ends lost 5 bases at V and 5 bases at J; junction bases unmatched: 11. The CDR3: CASSGPGGGITGELFF. The CDR3 nucleotides are TGTGCCAGCAGTGGCCCCGGGGGAGGGATAACCGGGGAGCTGTTTTTT.

The table lists this clonotype with many counts. The chain recombines TRBV12-3 or TRBV12-4 with TRBJ2-2; unclear D gene. This CDR3 region has 11 residues. The V end lost 6 bases, the J end lost 6 bases, and 5 bases lay between the germline ends. The CDR3 DNA follows: TGTGCCAGCAGAAGGGCCGGGGAGCTGTTTTTT. Its protein is CASRRAGELFF.

This clonotype has ten or more counts. This rearrangement joins TRBV7-2 to TRBJ1-5, with 7 bases fitting TRBD1. The CDR3 contains 16 residues. V shed 5 bases, J shed 6 bases, and the junction held 13 bases outside the gene matches. CDR1 and CDR2 (germline): SGHTA, FQGNSA. CDR3 DNA: TGTGCCAGCAGCCAGGGGTTTGGAGGGGGCCTTCAGCCCCAGCATTTT. Encoded protein: CASSQGFGGGLQPQHF.

This clonotype has only a few counts. This chain uses TRBV6-2 or TRBV6-3 with TRBJ2-5, with D uncertain. Per germline, CDR1 MNHEY and CDR2 SVGEGT. V lost 6 bases to trimming and J lost 5 bases, with 13 bases between them. This CDR3 has 13 residues. The CDR3 region has the DNA TGTGCCAGCAGGGAGTCGGGTGTGGAGACCCAGTACTTC. This codes for CASRESGVETQYF.

Details on this clonotype: A clone one base away is much larger, so this may be a read error. The J gene is TRBJ2-1, the V gene TRBV6-2 or TRBV6-3; a possible D gene is TRBD2 (6 bases). Germline loops: CDR1 MNHEY, CDR2 SVGEGT. The V and J ends lost 8 bases and 11 bases respectively, with 16 bases between them. The CDR3 consists of 12 residues. The CDR3 loop reads CASLGSRGKQFF. The CDR3 DNA reads TGTGCCAGCCTCGGGAGTCGGGGTAAGCAGTTCTTC.

In regard to this clonotype: Just one base apart from a much larger clone, this may be a read error. This rearrangement joins TRBV2 to TRBJ2-3; 12 bases agree with TRBD2. The length of the CDR3 is 20 residues. V dropped 3 bases and J dropped 0; count of bases not matched to a gene: 13. Germline CDR1 and CDR2: SNHLY and FYNNEI. CDR3 loop: CASSELATSGGTTSTDTQYF. The CDR3 nucleotides read TGTGCCAGCAGTGAGCTGGCAACTAGCGGGGGGACAACTAGCACAGATACGCAGTATTTT.

V is TRBV19 and J is TRBJ2-7, with D unclear. Germline V CDR1 and CDR2: LNHDA, SQIVND (reference sequence). The germline V and J ends were trimmed by 4 bases and 0 bases, with 16 bases remaining between them. The CDR3 covers 16 residues. The CDR3 region has the DNA TGTGCCAGTAGTAGCGATCGGACGAGAAACTCCTACGAGCAGTACTTC. Translated, it gives CASSSDRTRNSYEQYF. The full variable domain, in which reference TRBV19 and TRBJ2-7 provide the parts outside the CDR3, is DGGITQSPKYLFRKEGQNVTLSCEQNLNHDAMYWYRQDPGQGLRLIYYSQIVNDFQKGDIAEGYSVSREKKESFPLTVTSAQKNPTAFYLCASSSDRTRNSYEQYFGPGTRLTVT.

This clonotype occurred many times. The chain is built from TRBV19 and TRBJ1-1; 8 nucleotides match TRBD1. V was clipped by 3 bases and J by 0 bases; unmatched bases: 6. Germline V gene data show CDR1 as LNHDA and CDR2 as SQIVND (reference sequence). The CDR3 runs 16 residues. The CDR3 loop reads CASSMEQGAMNTEAFF. The CDR3 DNA sequence: TGTGCCAGTAGTATGGAGCAGGGGGCCATGAACACTGAAGCTTTCTTT.

This clonotype was seen repeatedly, ten times or more. The genes are TRBV20-1 and TRBJ1-2; 10 bases match TRBD1. The germline V gene encodes CDR1 DFQATT and CDR2 SNEGSKA (reference sequence). This CDR3 contains 16 residues. Germline trimming cut 1 base from V and 4 bases from J; bases unmatched to any gene: 9. The CDR3: CSARGPGQGPFYGYTF. The DNA of the CDR3 is TGCAGTGCTAGAGGGCCGGGACAGGGGCCCTTCTATGGCTACACCTTC.

This clonotype was found many times. This chain uses TRBV19 with TRBJ1-5, with 8 bases that match TRBD1. Losses at the gene ends were 5 bases for V and 2 bases for J; bases not matched to a gene: 20. The CDR3 has 20 residues. CDR1 LNHDA and CDR2 SQIVND come from the germline V gene (reference sequence). In DNA, the CDR3 is TGTGCCAGTAGTCCAATCACTGGACAGGGAATTTACGTGGGCAATCAGCCCCAGCATTTT. It yields the protein CASSPITGQGIYVGNQPQHF.

This clonotype occurred many times. The genes are TRBV7-2 and TRBJ2-3; 9 bases fit TRBD1. Trimming took 6 bases from V and 4 from J; bases not matched to a gene: 8. Germline-derived CDR1 and CDR2 are SGHTA and FQGNSA. The length of the CDR3 is 15 residues. CDR3 DNA sequence: TGTGCCAGCAGGCGCACAGGGGGCGCAGCAGATACGCAGTATTTT. As protein: CASRRTGGAADTQYF.

The table lists this clonotype with many counts. This chain uses TRBV5-5 with TRBJ1-4, with D unresolved. Germline values: CDR1 SGHKS, CDR2 YYEKEE (reference sequence). The ends were cut back, 3 bases at V and 0 bases at J, with 12 bases in the middle. The CDR3 runs to 16 residues. CDR3 sequence (DNA): TGTGCCAGCAGCTCGGTGACGGGAACAACTAATGAAAAACTGTTTTTT. It is translated as CASSSVTGTTNEKLFF. Filled out from reference TRBV5-5 and TRBJ1-4, the complete variable domain reads DAGVTQSPTHLIKTRGQQVTLRCSPISGHKSVSWYQQVLGQGPQFIFQYYEKEERGRGNFPDRFSARQFPNYSSELNVNALLLGDSALYLCASSSVTGTTNEKLFFGSGTQLSVL.

This clonotype was seen ten or more times. This chain uses TRBV4-1 with TRBJ1-4; 8 positions agree with TRBD1. The junction had 2 bases not matched to a gene; V was cut back by 1 base and J by 7 bases. The CDR3 totals 14 residues. CDR1 is MGHRA, CDR2 YSYEKL, per germline. CDR3 sequence (DNA): TGCGCCAGCAGCCAAGGGACAGGGACTGAAAAACTGTTTTTT. Encoded protein: CASSQGTGTEKLFF.